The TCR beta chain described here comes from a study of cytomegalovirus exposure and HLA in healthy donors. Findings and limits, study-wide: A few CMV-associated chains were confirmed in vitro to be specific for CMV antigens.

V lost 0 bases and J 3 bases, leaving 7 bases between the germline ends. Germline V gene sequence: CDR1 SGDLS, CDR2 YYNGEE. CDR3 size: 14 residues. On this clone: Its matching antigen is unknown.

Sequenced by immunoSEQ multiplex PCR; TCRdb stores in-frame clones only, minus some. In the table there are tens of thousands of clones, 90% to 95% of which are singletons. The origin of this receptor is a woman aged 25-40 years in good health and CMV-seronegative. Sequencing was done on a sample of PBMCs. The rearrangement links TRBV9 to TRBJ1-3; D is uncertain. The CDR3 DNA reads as TGTGCCAGCAGCGTAGGGCCTGGTGGAAACACCATATATTTT. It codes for CASSVGPGGNTIYF.